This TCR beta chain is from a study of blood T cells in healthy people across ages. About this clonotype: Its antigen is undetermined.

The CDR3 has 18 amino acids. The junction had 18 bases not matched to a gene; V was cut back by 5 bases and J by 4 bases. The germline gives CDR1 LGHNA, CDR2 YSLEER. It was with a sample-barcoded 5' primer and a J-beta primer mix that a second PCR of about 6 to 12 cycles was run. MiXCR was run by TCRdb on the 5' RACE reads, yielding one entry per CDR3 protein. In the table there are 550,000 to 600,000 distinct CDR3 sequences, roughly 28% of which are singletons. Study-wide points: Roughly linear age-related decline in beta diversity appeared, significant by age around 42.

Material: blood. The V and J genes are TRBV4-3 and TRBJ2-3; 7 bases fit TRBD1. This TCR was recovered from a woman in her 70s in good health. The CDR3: CASSAMGRQGSSADTQYF. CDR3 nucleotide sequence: TGCGCCAGCAGCGCGATGGGGCGACAGGGCAGTAGCGCAGATACGCAGTATTTT.